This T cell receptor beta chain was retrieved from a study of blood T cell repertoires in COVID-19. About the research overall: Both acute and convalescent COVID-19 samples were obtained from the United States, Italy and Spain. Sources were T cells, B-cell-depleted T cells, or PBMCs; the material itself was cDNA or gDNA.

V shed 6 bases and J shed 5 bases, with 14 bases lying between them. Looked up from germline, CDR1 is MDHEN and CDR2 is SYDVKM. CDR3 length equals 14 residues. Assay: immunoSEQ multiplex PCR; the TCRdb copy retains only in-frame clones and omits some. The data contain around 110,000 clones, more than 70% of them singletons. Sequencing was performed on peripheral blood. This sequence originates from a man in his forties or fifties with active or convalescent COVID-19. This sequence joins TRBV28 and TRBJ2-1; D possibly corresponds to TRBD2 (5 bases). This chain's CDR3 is CASRGPLRDNEQFF. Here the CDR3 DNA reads TGTGCCAGCAGGGGCCCCTTGCGGGACAATGAGCAGTTCTTC.